The TCR beta chain under discussion was sequenced for a study of cytomegalovirus exposure and HLA in healthy donors. 60 Vbeta and 13 Jbeta primers were used in PCR. Clones were read by immunoSEQ multiplex PCR, and TCRdb kept only the in-frame ones, dropping some. The sample contains about 130,000 clones, about three quarters of which appear only once. Whether this donor was CMV seropositive was not recorded. Points from the study as a whole: Several of the most significant clusters were apparently associated with common viral pathogens in a later analysis. Per a later analysis, HLA-associated TCR beta chains showed more clonal expansion than other, equally common TCR beta chains. It was reported that TCR beta sequences correctly inferred the HLA-A and HLA-B alleles for most subjects.

Note on this clone: Its antigen is unidentified.

Sequencing used PBMCs. This receptor was identified in a human donor in good health.

CDR3 nucleotide sequence: TGTGCCAGCAGTTACTCTGACAGGGGTAATGAAAAACTGTTTTTT. Protein: CASSYSDRGNEKLFF. The rearrangement uses TRBV6-6 and TRBJ1-4; TRBD1 agrees at 8 bases. Germline CDR1 MNHNY, CDR2 SVGAGI (reference sequence). The CDR3 runs 15 residues. V shed 0 bases and J 4 bases; nucleotides not matched to a gene: 1.